These T cell receptor beta chains were read from a single sample in a study of cytomegalovirus exposure and HLA in healthy donors. TCRdb's table, derived via immunoSEQ multiplex PCR, lists solely in-frame clones and lacks some. The sample gives some 97,000 clones, roughly 75% of which show up once; less than 5% is in the top ten. Material: PBMCs. The receptor set was obtained from a woman aged 18-29 years in good health and CMV-seropositive. The CDR3 runs from the conserved cysteine through the conserved F or W. The D gene is left open where the match is weak. A row's size may be missing; if present it is once, few, many or a size class.

CDR3nt | CDR3aa | j_gene | abundance | v_gene | d_gene
TGTGCCAGTGCTCAACCTAGACTAGCGGGAGCCCACGAGCAGTACTTC | CASAQPRLAGAHEQYF | TRBJ2-7 | few | TRBV19 | TRBD2
TGTGCCAGCAGAAGGGCAGGGGGCTACCAAGAGACCCAGTACTTC | CASRRAGGYQETQYF | TRBJ2-5 | NA | TRBV27 | TRBD1
TGTGCCAGCAGTCCCCAGGACAGAGAGGGAGAGCTGTTTTTT | CASSPQDREGELFF | TRBJ2-2 | NA | TRBV6-5 | NA
TGTGCCAGCAGTCGGTTCGAAGCTTTCTTT | CASSRFEAFF | TRBJ1-1 | NA | TRBV28 | NA
TGCGCCAGCAGCTCCATCACAGGGGGCTCGATATGGTCCACTGAAGCTTTCTTT | CASSSITGGSIWSTEAFF | TRBJ1-1 | few | TRBV5-1 | TRBD1
TGTGCCGGGGTTTACCGGGACTTGAAGGGCTACGAGCAGTACTTC | CAGVYRDLKGYEQYF | TRBJ2-7 | NA | TRBV30 | NA
TGCGCCAGCAGCCAGTTCGTGGGGGGCCAAGAGACCCAGTACTTC | CASSQFVGGQETQYF | TRBJ2-5 | NA | TRBV4-1 | NA
TGCGCCAGCAGCTTACAGGGGGCCGATGAGCAGTTCTTC | CASSLQGADEQFF | TRBJ2-1 | NA | TRBV5-1 | TRBD1
TGTGCCAGCAGCCCAGATACCGGCAGGAATGAAAAACTGTTTTTT | CASSPDTGRNEKLFF | TRBJ1-4 | NA | TRBV9 | NA
TGTGCCAGTAGTATGCAGGGGTTTAGCAATCAGCCCCAGCATTTT | CASSMQGFSNQPQHF | TRBJ1-5 | NA | TRBV19 | NA
TGTGCCAGTAGTATAGTCCCCGCAGGGGCCGTTGAAGCTTTCTTT | CASSIVPAGAVEAFF | TRBJ1-1 | NA | TRBV19 | NA
TGTGCCAGTAGTCCCAGGGGACCTATCACAGATACGCAGTATTTT | CASSPRGPITDTQYF | TRBJ2-3 | NA | TRBV19 | NA
TGTGCCAGCTCACCACTGAGTGAGGAGACCCAGTACTTC | CASSPLSEETQYF | TRBJ2-5 | NA | TRBV18 | NA
TGTGCCAGTAGTATAGCGGACAGCTCCTACAATGAGCAGTTCTTC | CASSIADSSYNEQFF | TRBJ2-1 | once | TRBV19 | NA
TGTGCCAGCAGCCCTACGGGACTAGCTGAGACCCAGTACTTC | CASSPTGLAETQYF | TRBJ2-5 | NA | TRBV5-6 | TRBD2
TGTGCCAGCAGCCCCCGGACTAGCGGGAGCACAGATACGCAGTATTTT | CASSPRTSGSTDTQYF | TRBJ2-3 | NA | TRBV28 | TRBD2
TGTGCCAGCAGTTTGGACTGGATCAGCTCCTACGAGCAGTACTTC | CASSLDWISSYEQYF | TRBJ2-7 | NA | TRBV27 | NA
TGCGCCAGCAACTGGGACTCGTCTAACTATGGCTACACCTTC | CASNWDSSNYGYTF | TRBJ1-2 | NA | TRBV5-1 | NA
TGTGCCAGCAGCTCACGACAGGGCCTTAATGAAAAACTGTTTTTT | CASSSRQGLNEKLFF | TRBJ1-4 | NA | TRBV7-8 | TRBD1
TGTGCCAGCTCACCGGCCGGAGTGGAGGGAAACACCATATATTTT | CASSPAGVEGNTIYF | TRBJ1-3 | NA | TRBV18 | NA
TGTGCCTGGAGTCCCGGGACAGGGGGCGCGCTGAACCGAGAGACCCAGTACTTC | CAWSPGTGGALNRETQYF | TRBJ2-5 | NA | TRBV30 | TRBD1
TGTGCCAGCAGCTTAGAGTCCGGCGAGCAGTACTTC | CASSLESGEQYF | TRBJ2-7 | NA | TRBV7-9 | NA
TGTGCCAGCAGCTTAGACGTCGGAGCCTACGAGCAGTACTTC | CASSLDVGAYEQYF | TRBJ2-7 | NA | TRBV7-8 | NA
TGTGCCAGTAGAGCCGCTCAAGCTAACTATGGCTACACCTTC | CASRAAQANYGYTF | TRBJ1-2 | NA | TRBV19 | NA
TGTGCCAGCAGTGAATTCCCTAGCGGGAGGGCCCCCAATGAGCAGTTCTTC | CASSEFPSGRAPNEQFF | TRBJ2-1 | NA | TRBV25-1 | TRBD2
TGTGCCAGCAGCATACCCCTTCCGCGCCAAGAGACCCAGTACTTC | CASSIPLPRQETQYF | TRBJ2-5 | NA | TRBV28 | NA
TGCGCCAGCAGCCAAGGGCGGGAGTCCACCTACGAGCAGTACTTC | CASSQGRESTYEQYF | TRBJ2-7 | NA | TRBV4-1 | TRBD2
TGTGCCTGGAGCCAGACAGGGTTGAACACTGAAGCTTTCTTT | CAWSQTGLNTEAFF | TRBJ1-1 | NA | TRBV30 | TRBD1
TGTGCCAGCAGTTCTCCGGGACTAATATACAATGAGCAGTTCTTC | CASSSPGLIYNEQFF | TRBJ2-1 | NA | TRBV27 | TRBD2